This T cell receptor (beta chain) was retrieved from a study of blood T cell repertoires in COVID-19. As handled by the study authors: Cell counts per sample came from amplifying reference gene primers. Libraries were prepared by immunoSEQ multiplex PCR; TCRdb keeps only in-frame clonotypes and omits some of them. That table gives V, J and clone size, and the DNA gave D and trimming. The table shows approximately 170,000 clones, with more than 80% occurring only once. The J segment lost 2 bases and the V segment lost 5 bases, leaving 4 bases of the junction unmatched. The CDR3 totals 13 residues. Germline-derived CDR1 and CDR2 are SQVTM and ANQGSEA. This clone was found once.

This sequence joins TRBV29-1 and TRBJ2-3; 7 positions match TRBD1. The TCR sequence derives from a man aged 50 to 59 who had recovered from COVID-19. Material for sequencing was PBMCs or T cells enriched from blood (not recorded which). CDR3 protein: CSVRGQNTDTQYF. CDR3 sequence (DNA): TGCAGCGTTCGGGGACAGAACACAGATACGCAGTATTTT.